The T cell receptor (beta chain) described here comes from a study of blood T cells in healthy people across ages (dated by TCRdb to between 2014 and 2016). Regarding the study in general: In model experiments, roughly one uniquely barcoded TCR beta cDNA molecule per two T cells was captured by template switching. To track age-related changes in TCR beta repertoire diversity, the study relied on deep sequencing normalized with unique cDNA molecular identifiers. Donors were grouped into four age groups: young (average roughly 15 years), middle-aged (less than 40), aged (around 60) and long-lived (approximately 82). Donors of different ages were randomly distributed across sequencing lanes to avoid experimental bias. Two additional independent replicas of 1 million unique cDNA reads from the same blood draw were analyzed for two donors (one aged 18 to 30 and one aged 80 or older).

Systemically healthy Caucasian individuals from Russia, 39 in total and aged roughly 6 to 100 years, were included as donors. About 9.8 milliliters of peripheral blood were drawn from each donor into EDTA-treated Vacutainer tubes. Ficoll-Paque density-gradient centrifugation was used to isolate PBMCs, with at least 6 million per sample. Trizol reagent was used to extract total RNA from the PBMCs, yielding at least 6 micrograms per sample. For every donor, an aliquot of PBMCs went through flow cytometry to measure the percentages of naive CD45RAhigh/CD27high T cells. Broader findings and caveats from the paper: Observed TCR beta diversity correlated strongly with the percentage of naive T cells measured by flow cytometry. The CMV infection status of donors was not known, potentially confounding age-related changes in expanded clonotypes. As age increased, observed TCR beta diversity per million T cells dropped in a roughly linear way, and a significant reduction was already evident by age 40. The long-lived group showed more naive CD4+ T cells, fewer expanded clones and increased TCR diversity than the aged group, suggesting age selection. Estimates of total diversity from one million sequenced T cells were regarded as lower bounds and underestimates. Because profiling used bulk unsorted PBMCs, naive and antigen-experienced compartments could not be compared conclusively.

Library preparation used 5' RACE. TCRdb lists the instrument as Illumina HiSeq 2500. The second PCR ran for roughly 7 to 12 cycles and used a J-beta primer mix along with a sample-barcoded 5' primer. A unique molecular identifier was introduced onto each TCR beta cDNA molecule by a template-switch 5' adaptor carrying 12 random nucleotides. At least 2.5 million CDR3-containing paired-end reads were obtained from each sample. The Mint cDNA synthesis kit, primed by a TRBC-specific oligonucleotide, was used to synthesize first-strand cDNA from all RNA. After uracil-DNA glycosylase treatment, a first 18-cycle PCR used universal primers M1SS and BC2_uni_R on all cDNA. The paper's data handling went like this. For normalization, 1 million high-quality reads, each with a distinct molecular identifier, were randomly selected from each sample. Reads with shared molecular identifiers were discarded instead of being binned into consensus sequences. MiTCR, with a Q25 quality threshold and the strictest error-elimination algorithm, was used for CDR3 identification, clonotype clustering and error correction. A nonparametric unseen species model with Euler transformation was used to estimate a lower bound on total TCR beta diversity. TCRdb reworked the public reads: Q25 trimming with fastp, MiXCR clone assembly, productive beta chains retained. Every distinct CDR3 protein forms one entry, paired with its most common genes and DNA. TCRdb assigned the V and J calls; the authors' analysis was not used. The sample records 700,000 to 950,000 distinct CDR3 sequences, nearly 60% of which are singletons. Together, the top ten hold about 20% of the sample.

The CDR3 contains 12 residues, cysteine and phenylalanine counted. The only DNA kept is the CDR3, 36 bases in frame from the first base. According to the germline V gene (reference sequence), CDR1 reads LNHNV and CDR2 reads YYDKDF. This clonotype came up a few times. What antigen it recognizes has not been identified. No much larger clone is present one base from it, and per-base qualities are unavailable. The TCR comes from a man in his thirties or forties in good health. The sequencing sample was made of blood. This sequence uses TRBV15 and TRBJ2-4; a tentative D call is TRBD1 (6 bases match). TRBJ2-5 matches the DNA end more closely, so the J call is doubtful. The nucleotide sequence reads TGTGCCACCAGTACTAGGGGGGAGACCCAGTACTTC. Its translation reads: CATSTRGETQYF.